Presented here are 26 T cell receptor beta chains from one specimen sequenced in a study of cytomegalovirus exposure and HLA in healthy donors. Produced via immunoSEQ multiplex PCR; TCRdb's table is partial and in-frame only. Seen here are fewer than 70,000 clones, around 90% observed once, and the top ten hold about 3%. The sequenced material came from PBMCs. The source of these receptors is a man aged 18 to 29 in good health and CMV-seronegative.

This chain joins TRBV11-1 and TRBJ2-5; perhaps TRBD2 as D (6 bases). CDR1 is SGHAT and CDR2 is FQDESV in the germline V gene (reference sequence). Trimming took off 5 bases at V and 2 bases at J, with 15 bases between the two ends. CDR3 length: 15 amino acids. CDR3 nucleotide sequence: TGTGCCAGCAGCCTAAGGACTACCCAACAAGAGACCCAGTACTTC. It is translated as CASSLRTTQQETQYF. Full variable domain (missing parts from reference TRBV11-1 and TRBJ2-5): EAEVAQSPRYKITEKSQAVAFWCDPISGHATLYWYRQILGQGPELLVQFQDESVVDDSQLPKDRFSAERLKGVDSTLKIQPAELGDSAMYLCASSLRTTQQETQYFGPGTRLLVL.

This chain connects TRBV28 to TRBJ2-3, with D possibly TRBD2 on 7 matching bases. V was pared by 3 bases and J by 6 bases, with 13 bases between. CDR1 and CDR2 (germline): MDHEN, SYDVKM. This CDR3 has 14 amino acids. The CDR3 loop is CASSLAGRGDTQYF. The DNA for the CDR3 is TGTGCCAGCAGTTTGGCGGGGAGGGGGGATACGCAGTATTTT.

This chain links TRBV5-1 with TRBJ2-1; D is perhaps TRBD1 (7 bases). Per germline, CDR1 SGHRS and CDR2 YFSETQ. With 4 bases removed from V and 5 bases from J, the gap between germline ends came to 16 bases. The CDR3 loop spans 15 amino acids. CDR3 coding DNA: TGCGCCAGCAGCCCTCAGGGGGGCGGCCACAATGAGCAGTTCTTC. Protein: CASSPQGGGHNEQFF.

The chain has TRBV29-1 and TRBJ2-3; the match to TRBD2 covers 9 bases. This CDR3 spans 12 amino acids. Germline CDR1 is SQVTM and CDR2 is ANQGSEA. Trimming removed 8 bases from V and 4 bases from J; junction bases left unmatched: 4. Here the CDR3 reads CSISGRADTQYF. The DNA for the CDR3 is TGCAGCATTAGCGGGAGAGCAGATACGCAGTATTTT.

The CDR3, as DNA: TGTGCCAGCAGCAGATCAGGGGGCACTGAAGCTTTCTTT. Its protein is CASSRSGGTEAFF. V and J are TRBV21-1 and TRBJ1-1; the table's D gene call, TRBD1, was not cross checked with the DNA. TRBV21-1 is a pseudogene locus. The CDR3 is 13 amino acids.

The J gene is TRBJ2-1, the V gene TRBV2; TRBD1 might be the D (6 bases). This CDR3 region has 14 residues. The V and J ends lost 6 bases and 1 base respectively, with 10 bases between them. The germline V gene encodes CDR1 SNHLY and CDR2 FYNNEI. In nucleotides, the CDR3 is TGTGCCAGCAGAACAGGGCTATCCTACAATGAGCAGTTCTTC. Protein sequence: CASRTGLSYNEQFF. The whole variable domain, remainder taken from reference TRBV2 and TRBJ2-1, is EPEVTQTPSHQVTQMGQEVILRCVPISNHLYFYWYRQILGQKVEFLVSFYNNEISEKSEIFDDQFSVERPDGSNFTLKIRSTKLEDSAMYFCASRTGLSYNEQFFGPGTRLTVL.

This rearrangement joins TRBV4-1 to TRBJ2-1; a weak D match, TRBD2 (6 bases). This CDR3 has 16 amino acids. CDR1 is MGHRA, CDR2 YSYEKL, per germline. Trimming cost V 1 base and J 12 bases, with 22 bases left between them. CDR3 bases: TGCGCCAGCAGCCAAGGGAGGGAACCCGGCCTCGATGGGCAGTTCTTC. Translated: CASSQGREPGLDGQFF.

The rearrangement uses TRBV28 and TRBJ1-3; 7 bases match TRBD1. CDR3 length: 16 residues. V lost 2 bases to trimming and J lost 0 bases; unmatched junction nucleotides: 4. From germline, CDR1 is MDHEN and CDR2 SYDVKM. CDR3 region: CASSLLTGVSGNTIYF. CDR3 bases: TGTGCCAGCAGTTTACTTACAGGGGTCTCTGGAAACACCATATATTTT. The variable domain in full, completed from reference TRBV28 and TRBJ1-3, reads DVKVTQSSRYLVKRTGEKVFLECVQDMDHENMFWYRQDPGLGLRLIYFSYDVKMKEKGDIPEGYSVSREKKERFSLILESASTNQTSMYLCASSLLTGVSGNTIYFGEGSWLTVV.

The genes are TRBV27 and TRBJ1-2; 9 positions match TRBD1. The germline CDR1 and CDR2 sequences are MNHEY and SMNVEV (reference sequence). V lost 1 base to trimming and J lost 3 bases; unmatched junction nucleotides: 0. CDR3 size: 14 residues. The CDR3 DNA reads as TGTGCCAGCAGTTTATGGGACAGGGACTATGGCTACACCTTC. It yields the protein CASSLWDRDYGYTF.

This chain uses TRBV6-6 with TRBJ2-7; 8 nucleotides align to TRBD2. Germline trimming cut 7 bases from V and 1 base from J; bases unmatched to any gene: 6. This CDR3 region has 14 residues. Per the germline V gene, CDR1 is MNHNY and CDR2 is SVGAGI (reference sequence). As DNA, the CDR3 is TGTGCCAGCAACGGAGCGGGAGAGTCCTACGAGCAGTACTTC. Translated: CASNGAGESYEQYF.

This chain links TRBV7-9 with TRBJ2-6, with TRBD1 as a possible D gene (5 bases). Germline lookup yields CDR1 SEHNR and CDR2 FQNEAQ (reference sequence). Trimming stripped 7 bases from V and 4 bases from J, with 11 bases between. This CDR3 has 14 residues. CDR3: CASTTKGGANVLTF. CDR3 DNA: TGTGCCAGCACCACTAAGGGGGGGGCCAACGTCCTGACTTTC.

The rearrangement links TRBV7-2 to TRBJ2-1; TRBD2 aligns across 10 bases. CDR1 SGHTA and CDR2 FQGNSA come from the germline V gene. With 5 bases clipped from V and 6 bases from J, the junction kept 4 bases outside the gene matches. The CDR3 covers 14 residues. CDR3 coding DNA: TGTGCCAGCAGCCCGGGACTAGCGACCAATGAGCAGTTCTTC. It yields the protein CASSPGLATNEQFF.

There are a few counts of this clone. The genes are TRBV6-1 and TRBJ2-4, with D perhaps matching TRBD2 (5 bases). Trimming shortened V by 0 bases and J by 3 bases, and 9 bases separated the two germline ends. The germline CDR1 and CDR2 sequences are MNHNS and SASEGT. This CDR3 spans 15 amino acids. The CDR3 protein is CASSEAPGVKNIQYF. The DNA for the CDR3 is TGTGCCAGCAGTGAAGCCCCCGGGGTCAAAAACATTCAGTACTTC.

The rearrangement uses TRBV5-1 and TRBJ1-1; 8 bases are shared with TRBD1. The junction had 9 bases not matched to a gene; V was cut back by 1 base and J by 4 bases. CDR1 and CDR2 (germline): SGHRS, YFSETQ. The CDR3 loop spans 16 amino acids. As DNA, the CDR3 is TGCGCCAGCAGCTTGCCCGTACAGGGGGGCGGCACTGAAGCTTTCTTT. This gives the protein CASSLPVQGGGTEAFF.

This chain uses TRBV29-1 with TRBJ2-1; TRBD2 aligns across 8 bases. In germline, CDR1 is SQVTM, CDR2 ANQGSEA. V lost 2 bases, J lost 9 bases, and 12 bases stayed unmatched. The CDR3 loop spans 15 amino acids. The CDR3 DNA is TGCAGCGTTGAATCGGGAGGGTACGGGAGGGGTGAGCAGTTCTTC. The encoded protein is CSVESGGYGRGEQFF.

This chain connects TRBV7-9 to TRBJ2-1, with no clear D. The CDR3 has 14 residues. The V gene lost 5 bases and the J gene lost 1 base, with 9 bases spanning the gap. Germline V gene lookup returns CDR1 SEHNR and CDR2 FQNEAQ (reference sequence). CDR3 region: CASSPVESYNEQFF. CDR3 sequence (DNA): TGTGCCAGCAGCCCCGTAGAGTCCTACAATGAGCAGTTCTTC.

This clone was seen only once. This sequence joins TRBV19 and TRBJ2-1, with 10 bases aligning to TRBD1. The germline V gene has CDR1 LNHDA and CDR2 SQIVND (reference sequence). The CDR3 length is 14 residues. V was clipped by 7 bases and J by 7 bases; unmatched bases: 7. CDR3 in DNA: TGTGCCAGTACCCGACAGGGGGCGCGTAATGAGCAGTTCTTC. As protein: CASTRQGARNEQFF.

The chain links TRBV25-1 to TRBJ2-1; possibly TRBD1 for D (5 bases). Germline CDR1 MGHDK, CDR2 SYGVNS. V gave up 9 bases and J gave up 4 bases, with 16 bases separating them. The CDR3 totals 14 residues. The CDR3 nucleotides read TGTGCCAGTCTGACAGTGGAGCCGTACAATGAGCAGTTCTTC. This codes for CASLTVEPYNEQFF. The full variable domain, rest sourced from reference TRBV25-1 and TRBJ2-1, is EADIYQTPRYLVIGTGKKITLECSQTMGHDKMYWYQQDPGMELHLIHYSYGVNSTEKGDLSSESTVSRIRTEHFPLTLESARPSHTSQYLCASLTVEPYNEQFFGPGTRLTVL.

In its sample, this clone was seen once. The rearrangement uses TRBV6-6 and TRBJ2-7; tentative D call: TRBD1 (5 bases). The CDR3 extends over 15 amino acids. Germline loops: CDR1 MNHNY, CDR2 SVGAGI (reference sequence). V was shortened by 2 bases and J by 9 bases, with 20 bases between the two germline ends. The CDR3 region is CASSYPSRTRAGQYF. CDR3 in DNA: TGTGCCAGCAGTTACCCCAGCCGAACCAGGGCTGGGCAGTACTTC.

V usage is TRBV28 and J usage is TRBJ1-3; 7 bases are a match to TRBD1. The germline gives CDR1 MDHEN, CDR2 SYDVKM. V lost 6 bases and J lost 4; bases outside the gene matches: 6. The CDR3 extends over 14 amino acids. CDR3 nucleotide sequence: TGTGCCAGCAGGACCGGGACAGACGGAAACACCATATATTTT. It is translated as CASRTGTDGNTIYF.

This sequence joins TRBV28 and TRBJ2-1; D is uncertain. From germline, CDR1 is MDHEN and CDR2 SYDVKM. The CDR3 is made up of 15 amino acids. The V gene lost 4 bases and the J gene lost 4 bases, with 14 bases spanning the gap. The DNA for the CDR3 is TGTGCCAGCAGTTCCCCAACCCTAGTATACAATGAGCAGTTCTTC. As protein: CASSSPTLVYNEQFF.

The chain links TRBV12-5 to TRBJ2-5; weak D call: TRBD1 (6 bases). This CDR3 is 15 amino acids long. The V end was cut by 2 bases, the J end by 5 bases, with 15 bases between. Germline V lookup: CDR1 LGHNT, CDR2 FRNRAP. The CDR3 DNA reads TGTGCTAGTGGTTTGTCCTCCGGGCAGGGGGAGACCCAGTACTTC. Protein product: CASGLSSGQGETQYF.

This clone was counted a single time. The CDR3 DNA reads as TGCGCCAGCAGCTTGGAGGCTAGCGTGGGGGAGCAGTACTTC. Encoded protein: CASSLEASVGEQYF. This sequence joins TRBV5-1 and TRBJ2-7; possible D gene TRBD2, 6 bases. Trimming took off 0 bases at V and 7 bases at J, with 14 bases between the two ends. Germline assignment: CDR1 SGHRS and CDR2 YFSETQ. The CDR3 length is 14 residues.

This chain connects TRBV9 to TRBJ2-5; D is possibly TRBD1 (6 bases). The CDR3 has 14 residues. V was shortened by 0 bases and J by 5 bases, with 11 bases between the two germline ends. Germline V gives CDR1 SGDLS, CDR2 YYNGEE. The CDR3 nucleotides read TGTGCCAGCAGCGTAGTGGGCCAGGGGGAGACCCAGTACTTC. It specifies CASSVVGQGETQYF.

The J gene is TRBJ2-1, the V gene TRBV7-2, with 12 positions matching TRBD2. Germline V gene lookup returns CDR1 SGHTA and CDR2 FQGNSA. This CDR3 has 15 residues. The trim removed 5 bases at V and 7 bases at J, leaving 6 bases unmatched. As DNA, the CDR3 is TGTGCCAGCAGCCGGACTAGCGGGATGCTGAATGAGCAGTTCTTC. Its protein is CASSRTSGMLNEQFF.

This chain joins TRBV2 and TRBJ2-2; 8 positions agree with TRBD1. Germline loops: CDR1 SNHLY, CDR2 FYNNEI. V trimming: 6 bases; J trimming: 0 bases; junction bases outside the gene matches: 3. The CDR3 totals 15 residues. CDR3: CASRRQGSNTGELFF. The CDR3 coding sequence is TGTGCCAGCAGACGACAGGGGTCGAACACCGGGGAGCTGTTTTTT.